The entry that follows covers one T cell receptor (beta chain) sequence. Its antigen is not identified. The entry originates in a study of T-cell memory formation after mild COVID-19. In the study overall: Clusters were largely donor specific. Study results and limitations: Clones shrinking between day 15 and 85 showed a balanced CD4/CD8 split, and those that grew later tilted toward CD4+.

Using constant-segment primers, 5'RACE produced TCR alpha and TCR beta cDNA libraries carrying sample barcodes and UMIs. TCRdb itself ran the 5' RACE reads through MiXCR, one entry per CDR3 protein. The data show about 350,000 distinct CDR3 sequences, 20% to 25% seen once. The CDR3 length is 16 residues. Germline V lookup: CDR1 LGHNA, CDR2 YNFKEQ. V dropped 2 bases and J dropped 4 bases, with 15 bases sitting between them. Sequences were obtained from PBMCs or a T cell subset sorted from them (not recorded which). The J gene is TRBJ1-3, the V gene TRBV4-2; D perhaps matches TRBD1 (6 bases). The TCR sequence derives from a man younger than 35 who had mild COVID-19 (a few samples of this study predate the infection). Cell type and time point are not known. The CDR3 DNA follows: TGTGCCAGCAGCCAATACGCCACAGGGATAGGAAACACCATATATTTT. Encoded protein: CASSQYATGIGNTIYF.